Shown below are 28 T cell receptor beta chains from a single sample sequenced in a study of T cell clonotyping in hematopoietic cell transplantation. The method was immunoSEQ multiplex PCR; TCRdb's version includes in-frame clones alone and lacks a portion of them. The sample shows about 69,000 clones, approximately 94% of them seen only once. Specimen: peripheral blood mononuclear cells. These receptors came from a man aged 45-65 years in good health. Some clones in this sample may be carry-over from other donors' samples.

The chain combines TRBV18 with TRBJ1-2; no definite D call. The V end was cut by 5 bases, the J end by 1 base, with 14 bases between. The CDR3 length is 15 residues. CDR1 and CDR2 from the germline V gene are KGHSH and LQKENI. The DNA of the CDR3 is TGTGCCAGCTCATCCCAGACGGTGATTAACTATGGCTACACCTTC. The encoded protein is CASSSQTVINYGYTF.

The CDR3 DNA reads TGTGCCAGTAGTATAGGGGTCTCCTTTCTCTACGAGCAGTACTTC. This encodes CASSIGVSFLYEQYF. The rearrangement links TRBV19 to TRBJ2-7; no clear D. Germline V CDR1 and CDR2: LNHDA, SQIVND (reference sequence). Trimming pared 1 base from V and 3 bases from J, leaving 13 bases between. This CDR3 comprises 15 residues.

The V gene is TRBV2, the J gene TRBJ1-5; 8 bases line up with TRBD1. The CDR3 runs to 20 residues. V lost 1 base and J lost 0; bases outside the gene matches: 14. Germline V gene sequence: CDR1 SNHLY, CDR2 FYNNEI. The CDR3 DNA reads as TGTGCCAGCAGTGAAGAGGCTGGACAGGGTGGGGCGTATAGCAATCAGCCCCAGCATTTT. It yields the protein CASSEEAGQGGAYSNQPQHF.

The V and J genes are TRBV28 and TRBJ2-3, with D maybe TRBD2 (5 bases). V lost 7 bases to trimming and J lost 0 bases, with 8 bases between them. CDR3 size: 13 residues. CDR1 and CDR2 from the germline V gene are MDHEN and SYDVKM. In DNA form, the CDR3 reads TGTGCCAGCATGGACTTAAGCACAGATACGCAGTATTTT. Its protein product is CASMDLSTDTQYF.

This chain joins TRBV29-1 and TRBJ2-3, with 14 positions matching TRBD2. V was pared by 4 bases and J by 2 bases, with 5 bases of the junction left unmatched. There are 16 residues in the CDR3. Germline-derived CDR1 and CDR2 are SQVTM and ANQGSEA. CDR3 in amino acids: CSVAPTSGGDTDTQYF. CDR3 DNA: TGCAGCGTTGCTCCGACTAGCGGGGGGGACACAGATACGCAGTATTTT.

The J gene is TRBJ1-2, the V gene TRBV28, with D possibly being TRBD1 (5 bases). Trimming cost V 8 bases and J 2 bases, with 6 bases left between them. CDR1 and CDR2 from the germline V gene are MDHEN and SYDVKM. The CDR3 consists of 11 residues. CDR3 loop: CASGGNYGYTF. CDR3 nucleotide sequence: TGTGCCAGCGGGGGGAACTATGGCTACACCTTC.

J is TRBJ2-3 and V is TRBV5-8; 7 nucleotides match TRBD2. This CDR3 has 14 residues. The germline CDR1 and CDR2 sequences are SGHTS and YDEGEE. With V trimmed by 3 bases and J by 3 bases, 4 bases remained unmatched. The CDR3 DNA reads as TGTGCCAGCAGCTCGGGGGGTTGGACAGATACGCAGTATTTT. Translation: CASSSGGWTDTQYF.

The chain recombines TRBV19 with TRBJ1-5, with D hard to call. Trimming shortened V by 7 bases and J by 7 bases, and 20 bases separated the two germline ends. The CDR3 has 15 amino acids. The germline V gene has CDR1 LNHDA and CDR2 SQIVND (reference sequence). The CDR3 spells CASTASENSQQPQHF. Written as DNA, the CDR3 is TGTGCCAGTACCGCCTCCGAGAACAGTCAACAGCCCCAGCATTTT. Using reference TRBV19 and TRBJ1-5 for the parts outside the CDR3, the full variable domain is DGGITQSPKYLFRKEGQNVTLSCEQNLNHDAMYWYRQDPGQGLRLIYYSQIVNDFQKGDIAEGYSVSREKKESFPLTVTSAQKNPTAFYLCASTASENSQQPQHFGDGTRLSIL.

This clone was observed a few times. The CDR3 loop reads CASSGTADNYGYTF. CDR3 coding DNA: TGTGCCAGCAGCGGGACAGCCGATAACTATGGCTACACCTTC. The rearrangement uses TRBV7-9 and TRBJ1-2, with 7 bases lining up with TRBD1. After removal of 5 bases from V and 1 base from J, the junction contained 4 bases not matched to a gene. Germline loops: CDR1 SEHNR, CDR2 FQNEAQ (reference sequence). The length of the CDR3 is 14 residues.

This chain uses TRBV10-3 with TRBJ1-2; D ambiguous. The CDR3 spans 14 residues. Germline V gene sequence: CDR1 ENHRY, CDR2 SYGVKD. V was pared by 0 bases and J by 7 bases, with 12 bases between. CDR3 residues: CAISESPRESGYTF. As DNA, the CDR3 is TGTGCCATCAGTGAGTCGCCGAGAGAGAGTGGCTACACCTTC.

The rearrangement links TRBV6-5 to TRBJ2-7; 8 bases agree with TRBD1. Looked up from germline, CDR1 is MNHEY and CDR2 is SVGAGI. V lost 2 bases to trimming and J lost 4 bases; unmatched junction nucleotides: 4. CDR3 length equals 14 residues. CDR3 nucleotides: TGTGCCAGCAGTTACGGGACAGGACCTTACGAGCAGTACTTC. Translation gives CASSYGTGPYEQYF.

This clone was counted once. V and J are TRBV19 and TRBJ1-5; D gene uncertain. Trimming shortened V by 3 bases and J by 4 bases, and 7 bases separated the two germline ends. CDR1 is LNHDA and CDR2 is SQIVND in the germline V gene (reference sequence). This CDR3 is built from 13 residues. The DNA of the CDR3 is TGTGCCAGTAGTATCCAAAAAAATCAGCCCCAGCATTTT. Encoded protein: CASSIQKNQPQHF.

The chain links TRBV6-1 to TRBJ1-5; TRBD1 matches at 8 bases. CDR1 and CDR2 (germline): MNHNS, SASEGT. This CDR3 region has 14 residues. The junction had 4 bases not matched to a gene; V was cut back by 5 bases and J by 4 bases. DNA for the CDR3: TGTGCCAGCAGTTCCACAGGGGGAAATCAGCCCCAGCATTTT. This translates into CASSSTGGNQPQHF.

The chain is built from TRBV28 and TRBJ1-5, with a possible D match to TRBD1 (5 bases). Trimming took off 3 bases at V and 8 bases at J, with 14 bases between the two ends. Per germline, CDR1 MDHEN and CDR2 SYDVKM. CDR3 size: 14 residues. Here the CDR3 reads CASSFGGVGKPQHF. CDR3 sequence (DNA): TGTGCCAGCAGTTTCGGGGGGGTGGGTAAGCCCCAGCATTTT.

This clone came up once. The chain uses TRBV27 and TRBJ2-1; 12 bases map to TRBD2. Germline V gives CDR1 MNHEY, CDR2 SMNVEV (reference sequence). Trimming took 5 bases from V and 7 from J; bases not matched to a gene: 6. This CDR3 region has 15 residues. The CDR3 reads CASSPTSGRLNEQFF. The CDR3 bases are TGTGCCAGCAGTCCGACTAGCGGGAGATTAAATGAGCAGTTCTTC.

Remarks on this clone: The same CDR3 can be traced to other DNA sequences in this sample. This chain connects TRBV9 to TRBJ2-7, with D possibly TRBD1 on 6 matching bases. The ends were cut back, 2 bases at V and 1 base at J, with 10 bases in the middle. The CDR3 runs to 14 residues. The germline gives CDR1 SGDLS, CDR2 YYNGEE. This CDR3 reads CASSVTGSSYEQYF. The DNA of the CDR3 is TGTGCCAGCAGCGTTACAGGGTCGTCCTACGAGCAGTACTTC.

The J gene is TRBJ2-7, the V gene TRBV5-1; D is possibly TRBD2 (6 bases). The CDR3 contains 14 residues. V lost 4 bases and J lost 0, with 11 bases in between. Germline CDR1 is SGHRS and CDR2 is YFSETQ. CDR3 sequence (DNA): TGCGCCAGCAGCCCCGGACTAAGCTCCTACGAGCAGTACTTC. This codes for CASSPGLSSYEQYF.

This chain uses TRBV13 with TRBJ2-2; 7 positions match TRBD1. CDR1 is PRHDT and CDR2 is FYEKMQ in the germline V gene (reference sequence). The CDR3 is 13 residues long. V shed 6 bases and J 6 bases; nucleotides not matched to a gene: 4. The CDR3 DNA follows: TGTGCCAGCAGAAAGCAGGGGGCCGGGGAGCTGTTTTTT. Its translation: CASRKQGAGELFF.

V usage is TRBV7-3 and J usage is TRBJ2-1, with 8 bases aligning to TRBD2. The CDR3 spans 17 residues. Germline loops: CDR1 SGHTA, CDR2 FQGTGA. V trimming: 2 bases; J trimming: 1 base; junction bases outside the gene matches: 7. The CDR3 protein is CASSLGQAGESYNEQFF. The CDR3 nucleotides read TGTGCCAGCAGCTTAGGGCAAGCGGGAGAGTCCTACAATGAGCAGTTCTTC.

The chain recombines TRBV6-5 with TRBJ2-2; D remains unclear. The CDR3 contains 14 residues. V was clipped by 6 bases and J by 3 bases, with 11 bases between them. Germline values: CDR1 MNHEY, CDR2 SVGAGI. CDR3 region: CASSYFGYTGELFF. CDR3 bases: TGTGCCAGCAGCTATTTTGGATACACCGGGGAGCTGTTTTTT.

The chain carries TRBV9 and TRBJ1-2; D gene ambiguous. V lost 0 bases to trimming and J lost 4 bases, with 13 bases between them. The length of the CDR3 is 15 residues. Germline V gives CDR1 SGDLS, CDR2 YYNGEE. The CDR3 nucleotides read TGTGCCAGCAGCGTAGCCGTCACAGAGAGCTATGGCTACACCTTC. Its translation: CASSVAVTESYGYTF.

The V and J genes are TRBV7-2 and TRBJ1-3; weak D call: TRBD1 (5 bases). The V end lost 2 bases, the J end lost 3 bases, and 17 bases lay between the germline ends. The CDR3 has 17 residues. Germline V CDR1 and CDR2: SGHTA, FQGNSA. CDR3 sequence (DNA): TGTGCCAGCAGCTTATACTCCCGGGAGGGGCTTGGAAACACCATATATTTT. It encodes CASSLYSREGLGNTIYF.

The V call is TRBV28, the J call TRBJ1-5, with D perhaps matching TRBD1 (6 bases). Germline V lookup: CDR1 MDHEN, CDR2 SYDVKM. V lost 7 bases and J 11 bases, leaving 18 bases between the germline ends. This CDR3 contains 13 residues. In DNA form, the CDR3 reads TGTGCCAGCATCAACGGAGGGACAATTACCCAGCATTTT. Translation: CASINGGTITQHF.

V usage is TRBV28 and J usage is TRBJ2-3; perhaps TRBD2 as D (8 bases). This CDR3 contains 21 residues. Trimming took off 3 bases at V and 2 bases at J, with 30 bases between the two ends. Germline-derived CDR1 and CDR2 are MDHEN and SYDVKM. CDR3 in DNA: TGTGCCAGCAGTTTTTTTAGGCGGACAGGCCAGGCGGGGGGATACACAGATACGCAGTATTTT. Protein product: CASSFFRRTGQAGGYTDTQYF.

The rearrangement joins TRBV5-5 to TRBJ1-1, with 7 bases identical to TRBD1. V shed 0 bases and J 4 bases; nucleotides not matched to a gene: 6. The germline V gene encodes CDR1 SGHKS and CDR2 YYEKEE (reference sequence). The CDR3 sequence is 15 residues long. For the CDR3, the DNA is TGTGCCAGCAGCTTGGCCGACAGGGCAAGCACTGAAGCTTTCTTT. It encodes CASSLADRASTEAFF.

As DNA, the CDR3 is TGCAGCGTTGCCGGTCTTACCCCCCTCAATGAGCAGTTCTTC. Translation gives CSVAGLTPLNEQFF. The V and J genes are TRBV29-1 and TRBJ2-1, with no clear D. The CDR3 is made up of 14 amino acids. V dropped 4 bases and J dropped 6 bases, with 16 bases sitting between them. Per the germline V gene, CDR1 is SQVTM and CDR2 is ANQGSEA.

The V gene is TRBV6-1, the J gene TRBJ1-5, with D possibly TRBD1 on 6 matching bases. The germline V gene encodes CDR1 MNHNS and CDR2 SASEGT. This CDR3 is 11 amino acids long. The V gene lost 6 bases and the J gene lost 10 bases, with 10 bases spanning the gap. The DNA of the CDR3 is TGTGCCAGCAGATTGACAGGACCCCAGCATTTT. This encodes CASRLTGPQHF.

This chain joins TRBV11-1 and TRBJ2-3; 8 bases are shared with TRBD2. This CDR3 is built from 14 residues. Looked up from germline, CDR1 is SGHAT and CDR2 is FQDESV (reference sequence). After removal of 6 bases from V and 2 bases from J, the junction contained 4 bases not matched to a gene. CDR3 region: CASRARGATDTQYF. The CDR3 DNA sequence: TGTGCCAGCAGAGCGCGGGGGGCCACAGATACGCAGTATTTT.